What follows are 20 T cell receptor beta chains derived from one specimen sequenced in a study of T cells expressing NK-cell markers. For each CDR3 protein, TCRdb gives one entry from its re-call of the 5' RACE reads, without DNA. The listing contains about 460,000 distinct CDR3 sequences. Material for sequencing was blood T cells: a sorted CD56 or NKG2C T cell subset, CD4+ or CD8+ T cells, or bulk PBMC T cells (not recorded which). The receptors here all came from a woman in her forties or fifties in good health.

CDR3: CASSLSSGVAETQYF. This chain connects TRBV12-3 or TRBV12-4 to TRBJ2-5; TCRdb lists TRBD2, though no DNA is available to test this call. There are 15 residues in the CDR3.

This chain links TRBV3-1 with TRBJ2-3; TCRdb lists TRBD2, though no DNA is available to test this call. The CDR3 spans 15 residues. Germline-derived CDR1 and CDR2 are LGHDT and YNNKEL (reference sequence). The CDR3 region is CASSPWTSGPDTQYF.

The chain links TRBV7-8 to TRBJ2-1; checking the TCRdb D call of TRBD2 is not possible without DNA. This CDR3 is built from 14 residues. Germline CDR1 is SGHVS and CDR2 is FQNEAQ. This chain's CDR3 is CASSSPRVDPEQFF.

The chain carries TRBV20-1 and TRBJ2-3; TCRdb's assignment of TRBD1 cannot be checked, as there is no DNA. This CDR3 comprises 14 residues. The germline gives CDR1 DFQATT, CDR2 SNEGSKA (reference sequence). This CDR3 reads CSATRGGMTDTQYF.

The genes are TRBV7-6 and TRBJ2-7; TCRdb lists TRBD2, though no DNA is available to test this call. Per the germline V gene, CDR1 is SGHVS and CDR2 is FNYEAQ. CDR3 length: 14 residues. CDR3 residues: CASTLQPSSREQYF.

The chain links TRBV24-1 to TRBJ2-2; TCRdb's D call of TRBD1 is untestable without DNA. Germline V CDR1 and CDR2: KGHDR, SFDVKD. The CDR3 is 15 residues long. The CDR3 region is CATSGVSRGTGELFF.

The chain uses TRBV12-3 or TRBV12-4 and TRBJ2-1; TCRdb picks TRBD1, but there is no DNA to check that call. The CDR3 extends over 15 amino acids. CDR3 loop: CASLDQGRIRNEQFF.

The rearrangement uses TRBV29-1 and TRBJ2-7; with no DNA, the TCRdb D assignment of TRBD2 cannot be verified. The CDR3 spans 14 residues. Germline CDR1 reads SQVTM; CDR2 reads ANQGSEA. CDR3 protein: CSVGLASSGYEQYF.

The CDR3 region is CASSLQQGTNSPLHF. This chain connects TRBV28 to TRBJ1-6; the TCRdb call, TRBD1, lacks DNA for checking. There are 15 residues in the CDR3. CDR1 and CDR2 (germline): MDHEN, SYDVKM.

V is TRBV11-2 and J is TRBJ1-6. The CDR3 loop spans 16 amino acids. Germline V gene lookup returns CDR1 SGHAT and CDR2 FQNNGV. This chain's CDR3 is CASSSSGSSYNSPLHF.

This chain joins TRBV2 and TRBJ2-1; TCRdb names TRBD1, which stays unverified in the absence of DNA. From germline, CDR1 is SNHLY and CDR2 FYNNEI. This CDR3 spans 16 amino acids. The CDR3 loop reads CASSEALPGVGDEQFF.

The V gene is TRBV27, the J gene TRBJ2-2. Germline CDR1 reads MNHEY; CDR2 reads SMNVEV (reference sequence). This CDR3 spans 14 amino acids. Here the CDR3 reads CASSLSRLTGELFF.

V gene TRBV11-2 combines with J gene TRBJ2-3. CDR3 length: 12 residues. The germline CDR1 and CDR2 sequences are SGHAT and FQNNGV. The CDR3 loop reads CASSLKWSEEYF.

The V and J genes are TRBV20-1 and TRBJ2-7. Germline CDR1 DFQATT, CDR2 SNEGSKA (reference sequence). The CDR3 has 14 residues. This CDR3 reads CSVHPTWSSYEQYF.

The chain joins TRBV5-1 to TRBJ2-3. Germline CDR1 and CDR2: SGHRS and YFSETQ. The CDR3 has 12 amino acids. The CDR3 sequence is CASSPSMDTQYF.

CDR3 amino acids: CASSTTSGRASGELFF. The chain links TRBV19 to TRBJ2-2; without DNA, the TCRdb call of TRBD2 cannot be checked. The CDR3 covers 16 residues. CDR1 and CDR2 (germline): LNHDA, SQIVND (reference sequence).

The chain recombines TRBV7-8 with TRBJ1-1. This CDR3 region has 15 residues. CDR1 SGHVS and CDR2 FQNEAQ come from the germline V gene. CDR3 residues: CASSLEGLFRTEAFF. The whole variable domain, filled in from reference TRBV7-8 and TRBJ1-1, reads GAGVSQSPRYKVAKRGQDVALRCDPISGHVSLFWYQQALGQGPEFLTYFQNEAQLDKSGLPSDRFFAERPEGSVSTLKIQRTQQEDSAVYLCASSLEGLFRTEAFFGQGTRLTVV.

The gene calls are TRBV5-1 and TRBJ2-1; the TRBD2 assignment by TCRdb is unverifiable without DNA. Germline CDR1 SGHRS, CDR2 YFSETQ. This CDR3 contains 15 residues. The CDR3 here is CASSPQRELRNEQFF.

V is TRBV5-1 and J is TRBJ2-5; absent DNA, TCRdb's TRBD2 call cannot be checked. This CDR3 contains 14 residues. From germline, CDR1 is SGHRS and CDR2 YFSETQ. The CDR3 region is CASSFGTRKETQYF.

The CDR3 sequence: CASINLDDTQYF. The chain recombines TRBV12-3 or TRBV12-4 with TRBJ2-3. The CDR3 is made up of 12 amino acids.